In its sample, the clone carrying this TCR beta chain was seen once. Its antigen is undetermined. This sample was included in a study of Ad26.COV2.S vaccination and SARS-CoV-2 variants. Study summary: Intramuscular Ad26.COV2.S at 5x10^10 or 1x10^11 viral particles.

Indicated treatment: about 20 received Ad26.COV2.S at low or high dose, single or two shots; about 5 received placebo; per-sample allocation not given. Repertoires come from day 63 after the first vaccine or placebo injection. Clones were sequenced by immunoSEQ multiplex PCR, and TCRdb holds only the in-frame ones, with some missing. The sample has some 340,000 clones; around four fifths are singletons. Whole-study findings and limits: Comparability of non-spike TCR breadth was observed across vaccine and placebo recipients.

The germline V gene encodes CDR1 SGHTS and CDR2 YDEGEE. The CDR3 consists of 14 residues. Trimming stripped 2 bases from V and 6 bases from J, with 14 bases between. This material consisted of peripheral blood, taken in a trial of Ad26.COV2.S vaccine versus placebo. This TCR came from a person between 18 and 65 years old who received the Ad26.COV2.S COVID-19 vaccine or a placebo. The chain carries TRBV5-8 and TRBJ1-1, with a weak D call TRBD1 (6 bases). The CDR3 reads CASSFLPGVAEAFF. In nucleotides, the CDR3 is TGTGCCAGCAGCTTCTTACCAGGGGTCGCTGAAGCTTTCTTT.